This is a list of T cell receptor beta chains from one sample in a study of CD8+CD57+ T cells in acquired aplastic anemia. Each CDR3 protein is one row after TCRdb ran MiXCR on the reads. The sample lists 50,000 to 65,000 distinct CDR3 sequences, around 57% occurring once. Sequencing was performed on sorted CD4+, CD8+, or CD8+CD57+ T cells (not recorded which) from PBMCs. Receptors originate from a human donor with aplastic anemia. Both conserved end residues are part of each CDR3. The D gene is left open where the match is weak. Rows may omit the clone size; those that give it use once, few, many or a size class.

d_call	v_call	j_call	clone_size	cdr3_aa	cdr3_nt
TRBD1	TRBV25-1	TRBJ2-7	-	CASSPGQGIHYEQYF	TGTGCCAGCAGCCCGGGACAGGGGATTCACTACGAGCAGTACTTC
-	TRBV6-2/TRBV6-3	TRBJ1-6	many	CATTGLGDSPLHF	TGTGCCACCACAGGCCTTGGGGATTCTCCCCTCCACTTT
-	TRBV19	TRBJ1-6	medium-sized	CASSIGGGPLHF	TGTGCCAGTAGTATAGGCGGTGGACCCCTCCACTTT
-	TRBV20-1	TRBJ1-4	many	CSARDGVGLYNEKLFF	TGCAGTGCTAGAGATGGCGTGGGGTTGTATAATGAAAAACTGTTTTTT
TRBD1	TRBV6-2/TRBV6-3	TRBJ1-2	-	CASTGTESYGYTF	TGTGCCAGCACGGGGACAGAGAGTTATGGCTACACCTTC
-	TRBV4-1	TRBJ2-2	many	CASSHSDSTGELFF	TGCGCCAGCAGCCACAGCGACAGCACCGGGGAGCTGTTTTTT
-	TRBV19	TRBJ2-7	once	CASSIGGPRYEQYF	TGTGCCAGTAGTATCGGGGGTCCGCGATACGAGCAGTACTTC
-	TRBV11-3	TRBJ2-2	few	CASSLRGPGTGELFF	TGTGCCAGCAGCTTGCGGGGGCCGGGCACCGGGGAGCTGTTTTTT
-	TRBV2	TRBJ1-1	medium-sized	CASSEGQSMAEAFF	TGTGCCAGCAGTGAAGGGCAGTCAATGGCGGAAGCTTTCTTT
TRBD1	TRBV19	TRBJ1-6	-	CASSTGTGRNSPLHF	TGTGCCAGTAGTACAGGGACAGGGAGGAATTCACCCCTCCACTTT
TRBD2	TRBV25-1	TRBJ2-7	-	CASSVTGLAGDEQYF	TGTGCCAGCAGCGTAACAGGACTAGCGGGAGACGAGCAGTACTTC
-	TRBV24-1	TRBJ1-2	-	CATSDYRRTYGYTF	TGTGCCACCAGTGATTACAGGAGAACCTATGGCTACACCTTC
TRBD2	TRBV6-1	TRBJ2-1	many	CASSELAGGYNEQFF	TGTGCCAGCAGTGAATTAGCGGGGGGGTACAATGAGCAGTTCTTC
TRBD1	TRBV29-1	TRBJ2-1	-	CSAERTGREQFF	TGCAGCGCCGAGAGGACAGGGCGTGAGCAGTTCTTC
-	TRBV24-1	TRBJ2-2	-	CATSETGNTGELFF	TGTGCCACCAGTGAGACAGGGAACACCGGGGAGCTGTTTTTT
-	TRBV11-2	TRBJ2-1	many	CASSSMDGAYNEQFF	TGTGCCAGCAGCTCCATGGACGGAGCCTACAATGAGCAGTTCTTC
-	TRBV10-3	TRBJ2-5	-	CASSRGQGETQYF	TGTGCCAGCAGCCGGGGGCAGGGGGAGACCCAGTACTTC
TRBD2	TRBV10-3	TRBJ2-2	-	CAISDRASGRTGELFF	TGTGCCATCAGTGATCGGGCTAGCGGTCGCACCGGGGAGCTGTTTTTT
-	TRBV4-2	TRBJ1-6	-	CASSQDSAGTKGSPLHF	TGTGCCAGCAGCCAAGATTCGGCCGGGACCAAAGGTTCACCCCTCCACTTT
TRBD1	TRBV2	TRBJ2-3	-	CASRLTGGSRDTQYF	TGTGCCAGCAGGCTTACAGGGGGCTCAAGAGATACGCAGTATTTT
TRBD1	TRBV10-3	TRBJ2-7	-	CAGNFGQGRQYF	TGTGCCGGCAATTTCGGACAGGGGAGACAGTACTTC
-	TRBV24-1	TRBJ2-1	medium-sized	CATSGDRNNEQFF	TGTGCCACCAGTGGTGACAGAAACAATGAGCAGTTCTTC
-	TRBV25-1	TRBJ1-6	-	CASSVTGTANSPLHF	TGTGCCAGCAGTGTCACCGGGACGGCGAATTCACCCCTCCACTTT
-	TRBV2	TRBJ1-2	-	CASGQTYGYTF	TGTGCCAGCGGACAGACCTATGGCTACACCTTC
TRBD1	TRBV15	TRBJ1-6	-	CATSTTGLDPYNSPLHF	TGTGCCACCAGCACGACAGGGTTGGATCCTTATAATTCACCCCTCCACTTT
-	TRBV5-1	TRBJ2-7	-	CASSLSGVEQYF	TGCGCCAGCAGCTTGTCGGGGGTCGAGCAGTACTTC
-	TRBV28	TRBJ1-2	many	CASSPRGEPTYGYTF	TGTGCCAGCAGTCCTCGGGGGGAACCTACCTATGGCTACACCTTC
-	TRBV15	TRBJ2-7	many	CATSPTRGYEQYF	TGTGCCACCTCTCCGACTAGGGGATACGAGCAGTACTTC
-	TRBV2	TRBJ2-1	-	CASSENRGGNEQFF	TGTGCCAGCAGTGAAAACAGGGGGGGCAATGAGCAGTTCTTC
-	TRBV5-1	TRBJ2-3	-	CASSLELPDQDTQYF	TGCGCCAGCAGCTTGGAGCTTCCGGACCAAGATACGCAGTATTTT
-	TRBV6-4	TRBJ2-2	-	CASSVGPDTGELFF	TGTGCCAGCAGTGTAGGCCCCGACACCGGGGAGCTGTTTTTT
-	TRBV9	TRBJ1-1	many	CASSVGSGTGGIEAFF	TGTGCCAGCAGCGTAGGCTCGGGCACGGGGGGCATTGAAGCTTTCTTT
TRBD1	TRBV25-1	TRBJ1-1	-	CASSEGTGMNTEAFF	TGTGCCAGCAGCGAGGGGACAGGGATGAACACTGAAGCTTTCTTT
TRBD1	TRBV29-1	TRBJ2-5	many	CSVEGWLGQGARETQYF	TGCAGCGTTGAAGGGTGGCTGGGACAGGGGGCGCGGGAGACCCAGTACTTC
TRBD1	TRBV20-1	TRBJ1-5	-	CSASSRQGGQPQHF	TGCAGTGCTAGTAGCAGACAGGGGGGTCAGCCCCAGCATTTT
-	TRBV4-1	TRBJ2-1	-	CASSQVVEGSGYNEQFF	TGCGCCAGCAGCCAAGTGGTGGAGGGGAGCGGTTACAATGAGCAGTTCTTC
TRBD2	TRBV3-1	TRBJ2-1	-	CASSQEIAGSSYNEQFF	TGTGCCAGCAGCCAAGAGATAGCGGGGAGCTCCTACAATGAGCAGTTCTTC
TRBD1	TRBV10-3	TRBJ1-6	-	CAIRPGQGNSPLHF	TGTGCCATCAGACCGGGACAGGGAAATTCACCCCTCCACTTT
-	TRBV20-1	TRBJ1-2	-	CSASFRGGYTF	TGCAGTGCTAGCTTCAGGGGTGGCTACACCTTC
TRBD2	TRBV20-1	TRBJ2-1	-	CSARDPSGGSSYNEQFF	TGCAGTGCTAGAGATCCGAGCGGGGGGTCCTCCTACAATGAGCAGTTCTTC
-	TRBV12-5	TRBJ2-7	-	CASVLAGEAYEQYF	TGTGCTAGTGTTCTCGCAGGGGAGGCCTACGAGCAGTACTTC
-	TRBV19	TRBJ1-5	-	CASSIGQGFQDQPQHF	TGTGCCAGTAGTATAGGTCAGGGATTTCAGGATCAGCCCCAGCATTTT
-	TRBV19	TRBJ2-5	-	CASSTTGSETQYF	TGTGCCAGTAGTACTACAGGGAGCGAGACCCAGTACTTC
-	TRBV11-2	TRBJ2-2	many	CASSLNPGTGELFF	TGTGCCAGCAGCCTCAACCCGGGCACCGGGGAGCTGTTTTTT
TRBD2	TRBV10-1	TRBJ2-7	once	CASRIAGGSEQYF	TGCGCCAGCAGAATAGCGGGGGGCTCCGAGCAGTACTTC
-	TRBV10-3	TRBJ2-7	-	CAISEAAYEQYF	TGTGCCATCAGTGAGGCAGCCTACGAGCAGTACTTC
-	TRBV20-1	TRBJ2-7	few	CSARLDGYEQYF	TGCAGCGCCAGACTGGATGGCTACGAGCAGTACTTC
TRBD1	TRBV2	TRBJ1-6	-	CASGAGTGDSPLHF	TGTGCCAGCGGCGCGGGGACAGGGGATTCACCCCTCCACTTT
TRBD1	TRBV12-3/TRBV12-4	TRBJ2-7	-	CASSLGQVGSSYEQYF	TGTGCCAGCAGTCTTGGACAGGTCGGATCATCCTACGAGCAGTACTTC
TRBD2	TRBV6-1	TRBJ2-1	many	CASSSGLAGRNEQFF	TGTGCCAGCAGCTCGGGACTAGCGGGGAGGAATGAGCAGTTCTTC
-	TRBV11-2	TRBJ1-5	many	CASSLDGNSNQPQHF	TGTGCCAGCAGCTTAGACGGGAATAGCAATCAGCCCCAGCATTTT
-	TRBV10-1	TRBJ1-6	-	CASSRQIDSPLHF	TGCGCCAGCTCGAGACAGATCGATTCACCCCTCCACTTT
-	TRBV9	TRBJ1-1	many	CASSEGGGSTEAFF	TGTGCCAGCAGCGAGGGGGGGGGATCCACTGAAGCTTTCTTT
-	TRBV19	TRBJ2-2	-	CATGTLPNGNGELFF	TGTGCCACCGGGACGCTCCCTAACGGGAACGGGGAGCTGTTTTTT
-	TRBV19	TRBJ1-2	once	CASSLQGSYGYTF	TGTGCCAGTAGTTTGCAGGGTAGCTATGGCTACACCTTC
-	TRBV10-3	TRBJ2-6	few	CAISGGPGANVLTF	TGTGCCATCTCCGGTGGCCCTGGGGCCAACGTCCTGACTTTC
-	TRBV7-9	TRBJ1-4	-	CASRGSSGKLFF	TGCGCCAGCAGAGGGAGCTCCGGAAAACTGTTTTTT